The rows below give T cell receptor beta chains drawn from one sample of a study of cytomegalovirus exposure and HLA in healthy donors. The table came from immunoSEQ multiplex PCR; TCRdb's copy has only in-frame clones and leaves some out. This sample carries 150,000 to 200,000 clones, about 80% of them seen once, and the ten largest clones take approximately 2%. Sequenced: PBMCs. Source of these receptors: a woman in her late teens or twenties in good health and CMV-seropositive. Both conserved end residues are part of each CDR3. The order of the fields is V gene, D gene, clone size, J gene, CDR3 protein, CDR3 DNA. A D gene is named only where the DNA matches it firmly. Not all rows give a size; the values are once, few, many and, for expanded clones, a class.

>TRBV15|TRBD1|-|TRBJ1-1
CATSRDWGTGTGDTEAFF
TGTGCCACCAGCAGAGATTGGGGGACAGGGACTGGAGACACTGAAGCTTTCTTT
>TRBV6-5|TRBD2|once|TRBJ2-5
CASSQGGDGATQYF
TGTGCCAGCAGTCAGGGAGGGGATGGGGCGACCCAGTACTTC
>TRBV19|-|few|TRBJ1-1
CASMAGIGTEAFF
TGTGCCAGTATGGCAGGGATTGGCACTGAAGCTTTCTTT
>TRBV18|-|-|TRBJ2-5
CASSPGQLETQYF
TGTGCCAGCTCACCAGGGCAGTTAGAGACCCAGTACTTC
>TRBV19|-|-|TRBJ2-4
CASSIGHGGKNIQYF
TGTGCCAGTAGTATAGGGCACGGGGGCAAAAACATTCAGTACTTC
>TRBV6-1|TRBD1|-|TRBJ2-4
CASSRSQGENIQYF
TGTGCCAGCAGTAGGTCTCAGGGGGAAAACATTCAGTACTTC
>TRBV5-5|-|-|TRBJ2-3
CASSHTDTQYF
TGTGCCAGCAGCCACACAGATACGCAGTATTTT
>TRBV27|-|-|TRBJ2-2
CASSLYRRSNTGELFF
TGTGCCAGCAGTTTATACAGGCGCTCGAACACCGGGGAGCTGTTTTTT
>TRBV5-6|-|-|TRBJ1-4
CASSSGTNEKLFF
TGTGCCAGCAGCTCAGGGACTAATGAAAAACTGTTTTTT
>TRBV19|-|-|TRBJ1-1
CASRQQGTSGEAFF
TGTGCCAGTAGGCAACAGGGCACCTCCGGTGAAGCTTTCTTT
>TRBV5-1|TRBD1|-|TRBJ1-2
CASSLDGQGFNGYTF
TGCGCCAGCAGCTTGGATGGACAGGGGTTTAACGGCTACACCTTC
>TRBV7-6|TRBD1|-|TRBJ1-1
CASSLGEGANTEAFF
TGTGCCAGCAGCTTAGGCGAGGGGGCGAACACTGAAGCTTTCTTT
>TRBV19|TRBD1|-|TRBJ1-1
CASSIRIGQEDTEAFF
TGTGCCAGTAGTATTAGAATCGGACAGGAGGACACTGAAGCTTTCTTT
>TRBV9|-|-|TRBJ1-4
CASSVRREDEKLFF
TGTGCCAGCAGCGTGAGAAGGGAGGATGAAAAACTGTTTTTT
>TRBV4-2|-|-|TRBJ2-3
CASSLEADTQYF
TGTGCCAGCAGCCTTGAGGCAGATACGCAGTATTTT
>TRBV27|TRBD2|-|TRBJ2-1
CASSLLASGRGYEQFF
TGTGCCAGCAGTTTATTGGCTAGCGGGAGGGGGTATGAGCAGTTCTTC
>TRBV14|-|-|TRBJ1-2
CASSQVTGGGSGYTF
TGTGCCAGCAGCCAAGTGACAGGTGGGGGTAGTGGCTACACCTTC
>TRBV2|TRBD1|-|TRBJ2-2
CASRFRGPNTGELFF
TGTGCCAGCAGATTCAGGGGGCCGAACACCGGGGAGCTGTTTTTT
>TRBV5-4|TRBD2|-|TRBJ2-1
CASSPGTSGTALYNEQFF
TGTGCCAGCAGCCCCGGGACTAGCGGGACCGCCCTTTACAATGAGCAGTTCTTC
>TRBV30|TRBD1|-|TRBJ2-7
CAWRADRVGEQYF
TGTGCCTGGAGAGCGGACAGGGTGGGCGAGCAGTACTTC